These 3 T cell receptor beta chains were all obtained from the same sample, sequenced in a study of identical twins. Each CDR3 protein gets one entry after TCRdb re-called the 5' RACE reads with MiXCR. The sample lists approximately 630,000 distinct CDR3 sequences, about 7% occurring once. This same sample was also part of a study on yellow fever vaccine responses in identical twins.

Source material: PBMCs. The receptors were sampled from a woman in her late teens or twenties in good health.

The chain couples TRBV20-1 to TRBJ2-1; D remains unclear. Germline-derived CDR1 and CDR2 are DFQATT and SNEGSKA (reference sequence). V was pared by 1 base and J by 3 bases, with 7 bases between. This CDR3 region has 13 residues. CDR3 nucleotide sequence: TGCAGTGCTAGAGGGCAGAGCTACAATGAGCAGTTCTTC. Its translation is CSARGQSYNEQFF.

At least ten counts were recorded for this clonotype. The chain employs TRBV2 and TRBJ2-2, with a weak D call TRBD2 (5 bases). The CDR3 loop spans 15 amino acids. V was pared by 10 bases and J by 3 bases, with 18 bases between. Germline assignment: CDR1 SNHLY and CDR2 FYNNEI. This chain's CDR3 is CATSHPTKYTGELFF. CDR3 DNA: TGTGCCACCTCGCACCCGACTAAATACACCGGGGAGCTGTTTTTT.

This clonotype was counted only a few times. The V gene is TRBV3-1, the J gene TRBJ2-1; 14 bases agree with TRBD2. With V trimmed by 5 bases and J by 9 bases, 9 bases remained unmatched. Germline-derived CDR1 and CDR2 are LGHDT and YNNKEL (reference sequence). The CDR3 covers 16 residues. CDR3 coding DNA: TGTGCCAGCAGCTTCACCGGGACTAGCGGGAGAGTTGAGCAGTTCTTC. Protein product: CASSFTGTSGRVEQFF.